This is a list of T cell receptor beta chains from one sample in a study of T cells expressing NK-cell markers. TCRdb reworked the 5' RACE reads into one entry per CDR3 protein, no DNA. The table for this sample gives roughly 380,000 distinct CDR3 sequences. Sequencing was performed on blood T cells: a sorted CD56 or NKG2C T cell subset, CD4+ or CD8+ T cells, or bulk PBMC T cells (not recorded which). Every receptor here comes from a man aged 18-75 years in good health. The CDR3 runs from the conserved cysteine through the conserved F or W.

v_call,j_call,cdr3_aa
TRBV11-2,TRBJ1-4,CASSSDRSTNEKLFF
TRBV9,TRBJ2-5,CASSVGGGSLLQETQYF
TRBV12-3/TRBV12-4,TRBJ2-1,CASRSPSDEQFF
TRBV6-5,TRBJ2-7,CASSYTDRSYEQYF
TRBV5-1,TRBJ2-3,CASSLHSPRTDTQYF
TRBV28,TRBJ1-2,CASRNRDYGYTF
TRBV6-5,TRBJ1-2,CASSYHGGPADYTF
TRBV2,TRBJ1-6,CASSVSYNSPLHF
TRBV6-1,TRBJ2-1,CASGILAGGGNEQFF
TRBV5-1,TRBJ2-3,CASSLRLAGGTSTDTQYF
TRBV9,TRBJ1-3,CASSVNGGSGNTIYF
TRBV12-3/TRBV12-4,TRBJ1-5,CASRGQGPSQPQHF
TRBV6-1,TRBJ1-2,CASSTWPTGEYGYTF
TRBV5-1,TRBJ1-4,CASSGGTSTNEKLFF
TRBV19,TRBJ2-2,CASRVAGLNTGELFF
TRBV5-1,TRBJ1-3,CASTPGTGIAGNTIYF
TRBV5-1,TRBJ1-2,CASSLRQANYTF
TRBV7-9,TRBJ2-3,CASSLGGPFSTDTQYF
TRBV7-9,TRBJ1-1,CASSFRDTSGAFF
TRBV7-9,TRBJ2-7,CASSLRASEQYF
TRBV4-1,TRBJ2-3,CASSQDLGLALASTDTQYF
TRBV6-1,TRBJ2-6,CASSGGTAYWGANVLTF